The clone carrying this T cell receptor beta chain was seen many times. Its antigen is not known. V lost 6 bases and J 2 bases, leaving 11 bases between the germline ends. This CDR3 is built from 15 residues. CDR1 is KGHSH and CDR2 is LQKENI in the germline V gene. These data originate in a study of beta chain features in type 1 diabetes. The study's findings and limits: Patients and controls would share equally any PCR tilt toward shorter templates. HLA influence on TCRB rearrangement stayed unresolved here. When Type 1 diabetes patients were examined, their TCRB CDR3s proved moderately but significantly shorter in all four CD4+ subsets. More deletions and fewer insertions at VDJ junctions were seen in type 1 diabetes patients.

Expressed TCRB transcripts were sequenced, since all the RNA that had been isolated was reverse transcribed. TCRdb's table, derived via immunoSEQ multiplex PCR, lists solely in-frame clones and lacks some. The table shows 130,000 or so clones, with about 9.7% occurring only once. The chain joins TRBV18 to TRBJ2-6; possible D gene TRBD1, 5 bases. What was sequenced was central memory CD4+ T cells from blood. The receptor was isolated from a woman between 40 and 50 years old in good health. CDR3 in amino acids: CASSRAQAGANVLTF. The CDR3 nucleotides are TGTGCCAGCTCCAGGGCCCAGGCTGGGGCCAACGTCCTGACTTTC.